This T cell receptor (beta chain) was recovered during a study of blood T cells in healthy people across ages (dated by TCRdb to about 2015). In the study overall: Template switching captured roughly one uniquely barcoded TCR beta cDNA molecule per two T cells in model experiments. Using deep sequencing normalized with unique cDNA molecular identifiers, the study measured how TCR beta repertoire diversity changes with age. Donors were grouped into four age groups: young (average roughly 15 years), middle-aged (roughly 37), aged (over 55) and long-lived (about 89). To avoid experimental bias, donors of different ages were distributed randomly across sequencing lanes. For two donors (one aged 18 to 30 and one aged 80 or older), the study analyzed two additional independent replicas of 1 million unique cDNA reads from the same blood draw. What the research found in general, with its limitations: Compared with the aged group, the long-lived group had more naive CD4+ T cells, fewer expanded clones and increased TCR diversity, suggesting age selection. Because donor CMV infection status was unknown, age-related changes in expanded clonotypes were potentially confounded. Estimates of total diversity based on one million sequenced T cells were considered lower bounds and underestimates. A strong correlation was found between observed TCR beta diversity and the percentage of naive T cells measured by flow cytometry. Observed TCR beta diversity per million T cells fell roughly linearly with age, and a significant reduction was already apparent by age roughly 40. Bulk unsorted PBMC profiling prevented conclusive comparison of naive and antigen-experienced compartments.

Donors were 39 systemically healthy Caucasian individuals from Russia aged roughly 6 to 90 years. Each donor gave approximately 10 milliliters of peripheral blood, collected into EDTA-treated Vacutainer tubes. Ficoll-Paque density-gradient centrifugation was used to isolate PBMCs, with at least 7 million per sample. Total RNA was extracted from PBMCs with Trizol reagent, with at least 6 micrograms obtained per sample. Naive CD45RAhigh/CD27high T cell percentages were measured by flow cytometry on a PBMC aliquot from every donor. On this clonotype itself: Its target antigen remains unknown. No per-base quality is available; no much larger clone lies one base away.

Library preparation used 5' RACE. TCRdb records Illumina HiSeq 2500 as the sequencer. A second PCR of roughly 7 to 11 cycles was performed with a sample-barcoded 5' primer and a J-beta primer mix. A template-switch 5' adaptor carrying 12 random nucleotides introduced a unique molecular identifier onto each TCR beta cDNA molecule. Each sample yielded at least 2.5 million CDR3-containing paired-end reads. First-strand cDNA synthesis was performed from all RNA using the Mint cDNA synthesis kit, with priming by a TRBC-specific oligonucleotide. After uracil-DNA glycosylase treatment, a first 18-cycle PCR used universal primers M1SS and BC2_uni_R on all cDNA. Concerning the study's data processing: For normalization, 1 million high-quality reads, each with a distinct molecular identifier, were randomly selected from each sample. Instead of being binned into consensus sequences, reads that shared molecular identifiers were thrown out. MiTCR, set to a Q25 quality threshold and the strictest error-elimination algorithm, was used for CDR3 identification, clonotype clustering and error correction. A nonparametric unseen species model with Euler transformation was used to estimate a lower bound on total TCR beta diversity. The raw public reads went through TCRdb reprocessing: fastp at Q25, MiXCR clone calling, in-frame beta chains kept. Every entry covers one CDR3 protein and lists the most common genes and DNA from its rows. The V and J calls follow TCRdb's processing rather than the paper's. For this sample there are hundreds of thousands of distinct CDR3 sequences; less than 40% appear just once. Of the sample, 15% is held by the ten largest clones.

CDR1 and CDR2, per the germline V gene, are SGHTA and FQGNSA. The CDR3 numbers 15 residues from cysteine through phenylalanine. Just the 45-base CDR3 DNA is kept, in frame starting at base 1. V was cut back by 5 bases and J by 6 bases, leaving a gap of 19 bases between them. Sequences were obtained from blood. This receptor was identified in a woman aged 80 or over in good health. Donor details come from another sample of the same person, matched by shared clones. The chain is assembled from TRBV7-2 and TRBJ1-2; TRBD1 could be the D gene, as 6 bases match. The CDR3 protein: CASSPAATGINGYTF. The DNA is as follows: TGTGCCAGCAGCCCTGCTGCGACAGGCATAAATGGCTACACCTTC.